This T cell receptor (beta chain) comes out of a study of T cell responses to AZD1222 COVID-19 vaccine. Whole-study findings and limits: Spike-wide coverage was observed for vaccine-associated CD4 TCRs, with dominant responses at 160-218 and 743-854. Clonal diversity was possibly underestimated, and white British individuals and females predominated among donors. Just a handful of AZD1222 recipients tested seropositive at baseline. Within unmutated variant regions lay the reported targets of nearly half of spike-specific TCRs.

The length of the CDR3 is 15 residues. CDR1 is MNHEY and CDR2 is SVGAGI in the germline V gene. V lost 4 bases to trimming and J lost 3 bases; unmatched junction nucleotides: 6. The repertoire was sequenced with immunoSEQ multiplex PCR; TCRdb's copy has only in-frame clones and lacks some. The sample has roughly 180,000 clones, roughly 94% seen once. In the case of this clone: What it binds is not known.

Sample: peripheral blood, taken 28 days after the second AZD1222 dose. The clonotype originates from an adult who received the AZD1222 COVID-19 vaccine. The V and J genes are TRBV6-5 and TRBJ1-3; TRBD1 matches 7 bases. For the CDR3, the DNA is TGTGCCAGCAGTTCGAAGGGGGCAGGTGGAAACACCATATATTTT. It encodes CASSSKGAGGNTIYF.